Following are 18 T cell receptor beta chains from one sample sequenced in a study of T cell responses to AZD1222 COVID-19 vaccine. The table came from immunoSEQ multiplex PCR; TCRdb's copy has only in-frame clones and leaves some out. The data contain 90,000 to 100,000 clones, about 88% of them singletons. The source material was peripheral blood, sampled 28 days after the second AZD1222 dose. These receptors were collected from an adult who received the AZD1222 COVID-19 vaccine.

The chain couples TRBV15 to TRBJ1-1, with no clear D. With 6 bases removed from V and 4 bases from J, the gap between germline ends came to 12 bases. The germline V gene encodes CDR1 LNHNV and CDR2 YYDKDF (reference sequence). The CDR3 extends over 13 amino acids. The CDR3 here is CATRDERSTEAFF. Here the CDR3 DNA reads TGTGCCACCAGGGATGAACGGTCCACTGAAGCTTTCTTT.

The J gene is TRBJ2-7, the V gene TRBV6-2 or TRBV6-3; D is tentatively TRBD1 or TRBD2 (5 bases each). The CDR3 length is 17 residues. Germline-derived CDR1 and CDR2 are MNHEY and SVGEGT. Between the trimmed V and J ends, which lost 0 bases and 2 bases, there was a span of 17 bases. CDR3 amino acids: CASSYSFLGELTYEQYF. In DNA form, the CDR3 reads TGTGCCAGCAGTTACTCATTCCTAGGGGAGCTCACCTACGAGCAGTACTTC.

The V and J genes are TRBV5-1 and TRBJ2-1; tentatively, D is TRBD2 (6 bases). The CDR3 contains 15 residues. The ends were cut back, 0 bases at V and 8 bases at J, with 15 bases in the middle. Germline values: CDR1 SGHRS, CDR2 YFSETQ. The CDR3 nucleotides read TGCGCCAGCAGCTTGGTGTGGGACTCCCAGGATGAGCAGTTCTTC. It encodes CASSLVWDSQDEQFF.

The chain has TRBV5-1 and TRBJ2-1; D possibly corresponds to TRBD2 (6 bases). The germline CDR1 and CDR2 sequences are SGHRS and YFSETQ. Deletions cut 4 bases from V and 5 bases from J, with 19 bases between. The CDR3 totals 16 residues. DNA for the CDR3: TGCGCCAGCAGCCCCAGTACGGGGGACTTCCACAATGAGCAGTTCTTC. This gives the protein CASSPSTGDFHNEQFF.

The genes are TRBV6-1 and TRBJ1-6, with 11 bases that match TRBD1. The CDR3 sequence is 19 residues long. The germline V gene has CDR1 MNHNS and CDR2 SASEGT. After removal of 1 base from V and 0 bases from J, the junction contained 5 bases not matched to a gene. The CDR3 coding sequence is TGTGCCAGCAGTGAAGGGGGACAGGGGGTCACCTCCTATAATTCACCCCTCCACTTT. Its protein product is CASSEGGQGVTSYNSPLHF.

The chain recombines TRBV6-1 with TRBJ2-7, with 8 bases identical to TRBD1. This CDR3 spans 15 amino acids. V trimming: 3 bases; J trimming: 3 bases; junction bases outside the gene matches: 7. Germline V gives CDR1 MNHNS, CDR2 SASEGT. The CDR3 DNA is TGTGCCAGCAGTGAGCAAGGACAGGGATTCTACGAGCAGTACTTC. Residues: CASSEQGQGFYEQYF.

This clone came up once. The J gene is TRBJ2-2, the V gene TRBV27; D may be TRBD1 (5 bases). Per germline, CDR1 MNHEY and CDR2 SMNVEV (reference sequence). This CDR3 contains 14 residues. The V end was cut by 5 bases, the J end by 8 bases, with 15 bases between. The CDR3 protein is CASSPRPGFGELFF. As DNA, the CDR3 is TGTGCCAGCAGTCCCCGTCCAGGGTTTGGGGAGCTGTTTTTT.

The chain combines TRBV5-1 with TRBJ2-1; 10 bases map to TRBD2. The germline V gene encodes CDR1 SGHRS and CDR2 YFSETQ. Unmatched junction bases numbered 10, after V lost 2 bases and J lost 5 bases. This CDR3 spans 17 amino acids. The DNA of the CDR3 is TGCGCCAGCAGCTTCCGAAGACAGCGGGGGGGAGACAATGAGCAGTTCTTC. Protein: CASSFRRQRGGDNEQFF.

V and J are TRBV12-3 or TRBV12-4 and TRBJ2-3, with D perhaps matching TRBD1 (6 bases). V lost 3 bases and J lost 5, with 9 bases in between. The CDR3 spans 13 residues. As DNA, the CDR3 is TGTGCCAGCAGTTTGTCACAGGGAGATACGCAGTATTTT. This translates into CASSLSQGDTQYF.

V usage is TRBV5-1 and J usage is TRBJ1-6; maybe TRBD1 (5 bases). V was shortened by 5 bases and J by 6 bases, with 15 bases between the two germline ends. Germline CDR1 SGHRS, CDR2 YFSETQ. The CDR3 covers 15 residues. The CDR3 sequence: CASRRTGTANSPLHF. The CDR3 region has the DNA TGCGCCAGCAGGCGAACCGGGACTGCTAATTCACCCCTCCACTTT.

The rearrangement uses TRBV5-1 and TRBJ2-7; 7 nucleotides agree with TRBD2. V dropped 1 base and J dropped 5; count of bases not matched to a gene: 9. CDR3 length: 15 amino acids. Germline CDR1 is SGHRS and CDR2 is YFSETQ. The CDR3 reads CASSLFSSGINEQYF. CDR3 DNA: TGCGCCAGCAGCTTGTTCTCAAGCGGGATAAACGAGCAGTACTTC.

The rearrangement joins TRBV6-5 to TRBJ2-1, with D possibly TRBD2 on 5 matching bases. The CDR3 loop spans 15 amino acids. Per the germline V gene, CDR1 is MNHEY and CDR2 is SVGAGI. Trimming shortened V by 10 bases and J by 0 bases, and 16 bases separated the two germline ends. The CDR3 loop is CATIRPGSSYNEQFF. The DNA for the CDR3 is TGTGCCACCATCCGGCCGGGGAGCTCCTACAATGAGCAGTTCTTC.

The rearrangement joins TRBV10-3 to TRBJ2-7, with TRBD1 identical over 8 bases. With V trimmed by 5 bases and J by 6 bases, 12 bases remained unmatched. The CDR3 totals 15 residues. CDR1 is ENHRY and CDR2 is SYGVKD in the germline V gene. CDR3 residues: CAISHGQGIGSEQYF. The CDR3 bases are TGTGCCATCAGTCACGGACAGGGTATAGGGAGCGAGCAGTACTTC.

The genes are TRBV13 and TRBJ1-5, with D possibly matching TRBD1 (5 bases). Between the trimmed V and J ends, which lost 5 bases and 7 bases, there was a span of 12 bases. The germline gives CDR1 PRHDT, CDR2 FYEKMQ (reference sequence). CDR3 length equals 13 residues. This chain's CDR3 is CASSRSRDQPQHF. The CDR3 region has the DNA TGTGCCAGCAGCCGGAGCAGGGACCAGCCCCAGCATTTT.

The chain links TRBV6-2 or TRBV6-3 to TRBJ1-1, with 9 bases identical to TRBD1. The CDR3 runs 15 residues. Germline-derived CDR1 and CDR2 are MNHEY and SVGEGT. V dropped 1 base and J dropped 5; count of bases not matched to a gene: 5. The CDR3 is CASSYLGQGRTEAFF. The CDR3 nucleotides are TGTGCCAGCAGTTACTTGGGACAGGGAAGGACTGAAGCTTTCTTT.

The chain carries TRBV5-1 and TRBJ2-2, with no clear D. This CDR3 is 13 amino acids long. Germline CDR1 is SGHRS and CDR2 is YFSETQ. V was shortened by 0 bases and J by 4 bases, with 4 bases between the two germline ends. The DNA for the CDR3 is TGCGCCAGCAGCTTGGGGGTCACCGGGGAGCTGTTTTTT. Translated, it gives CASSLGVTGELFF.

The genes are TRBV7-8 and TRBJ2-2; D gene uncertain. The CDR3 is 14 amino acids. The germline CDR1 and CDR2 sequences are SGHVS and FQNEAQ. V was trimmed by 2 bases and J by 5 bases, leaving 9 bases between them. The CDR3 reads CASSLFSRTGELFF. The DNA of the CDR3 is TGTGCCAGCAGCTTATTTTCGCGTACCGGGGAGCTGTTTTTT.

The chain combines TRBV4-2 with TRBJ2-7, with 12 nucleotides matching TRBD2. The CDR3 has 16 residues. Germline CDR1 is LGHNA and CDR2 is YNFKEQ. The V segment lost 0 bases and the J segment 3 bases; nucleotides outside the gene matches: 3. CDR3 in DNA: TGTGCCAGCAGCCAAGAATGGACTAGCGGGGTCTACGAGCAGTACTTC. Its protein is CASSQEWTSGVYEQYF.